This paragraph covers one T cell receptor (beta chain) sequence. As yet, its antigen is unknown. The data stem from a study of T cell responses to AZD1222 COVID-19 vaccine. General study findings and limits: Spike-specific TCR breadth and depth went up after people got two AZD1222 doses. Along spike, vaccine-associated CD4 TCRs were found throughout, with dominance at 160-218 and 743-854. Variant regions that are unmutated are reportedly the target of nearly half of spike-specific TCRs. White British people made up most donors, females outnumbered males, and clonal diversity was possibly underestimated.

Assay used: immunoSEQ multiplex PCR; TCRdb lists only in-frame clones, some missing. The sample lists 200,000 to 250,000 clones; approximately 94% were seen once. The CDR3 spans 16 residues. Trimming cost V 0 bases and J 1 base; bases outside gene matches: 6. Germline CDR1 and CDR2: MNHEY and SVGAGI. The TCR originated in an adult who received the MenACWY meningococcal vaccine as a control. Sequencing was performed on peripheral blood, taken 28 days after the second dose of the MenACWY control vaccine. The J gene is TRBJ2-7, the V gene TRBV6-5; 7 bases line up with TRBD2. This chain's CDR3 is CASSYSGGVTSYEQYF. Here the CDR3 DNA reads TGTGCCAGCAGTTACTCGGGAGGGGTTACGTCCTACGAGCAGTACTTC.